This T cell receptor (beta chain) was sequenced in a study of graft-versus-host responses after intestinal transplantation. As for this clone: Its antigen is still unknown.

Profiled with immunoSEQ multiplex PCR; TCRdb holds only in-frame clones, not every one. The sample lists more than 5,000 clones; around nine tenths were seen once. Study-wide findings and caveats: Allografts from individuals with graft-donor T cell macrochimerism displayed high graft-versus-host to host-versus-graft clonal ratios. Recipient marrow harbored GvH clones, some of which surfaced first in ileum or blood. Peak circulating GvH clone levels tracked with early post-transplant HvG declines.

The TCR originated in a human patient who received an intestinal transplant, so some T cells may come from the graft donor. The specimen comprised PBMCs, sampled around 90 days after transplant.

CDR3 nucleotide sequence: TGTGCCAGAAGCTTGACGAGACGGCTGAATCAGCCCCAGCATTTT. It codes for CARSLTRRLNQPQHF. The chain employs TRBV5-3 and TRBJ1-5; D not resolved. TRBV5-3 is classed as an ORF, of uncertain function. V lost 1 base and J lost 4, with 12 bases in between. The CDR3 consists of 15 residues.